This T cell receptor (beta chain) appears in the sequencing data of a study of blood T cells in healthy people across ages. As concerns this clonotype: The antigen is unknown.

General study results and limits: Naive T cell percentage strongly correlated with TCR beta diversity.

V shed 6 bases and J 5 bases; nucleotides not matched to a gene: 10. CDR1 and CDR2 from the germline V gene are DFQATT and SNEGSKA (reference sequence). The length of the CDR3 is 14 residues. Peripheral blood was drawn, approximately 9.5 milliliters per donor. Samples had at least 6.5 million PBMCs isolated from them. The extraction recovered at least 5.5 micrograms of total RNA per sample. Next came a second PCR, run for 7 to 11 cycles, which used a sample-barcoded 5' primer along with a J-beta primer mix. TCRdb re-derived calls from the 5' RACE reads in MiXCR, one entry per CDR3 protein. The top ten hold 2.1% of the sample, which has 2 million or so distinct CDR3 sequences, less than 50% seen once.

The rearrangement joins TRBV20-1 to TRBJ2-3, with 8 bases identical to TRBD1. Sample: blood. The origin of this receptor is a woman aged 35 to 49 in good health. CDR3 in DNA: TGCAGTGCCCCACGACAGGGGTGGGGAGATACGCAGTATTTT. Translation gives CSAPRQGWGDTQYF.